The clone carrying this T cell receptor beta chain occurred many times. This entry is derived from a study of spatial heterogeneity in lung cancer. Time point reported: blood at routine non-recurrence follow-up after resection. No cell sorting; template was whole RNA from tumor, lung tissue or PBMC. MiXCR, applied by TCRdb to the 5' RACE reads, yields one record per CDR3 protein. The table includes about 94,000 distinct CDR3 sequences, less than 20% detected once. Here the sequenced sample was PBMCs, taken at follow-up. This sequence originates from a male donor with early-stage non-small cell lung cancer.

The DNA for the CDR3 is TGTGCCAGCAGCGGAACACAGGGAGGGCAGCCCCAGCATTTT. Translated, it gives CASSGTQGGQPQHF. This chain connects TRBV9 to TRBJ1-5; D possibly corresponds to TRBD1 (6 bases). V lost 3 bases to trimming and J lost 7 bases, with 14 bases between them. The CDR3 extends over 14 amino acids. CDR1 and CDR2 (germline): SGDLS, YYNGEE.